A single sample gave rise to the 26 T cell receptor beta chains below, sequenced in a study of blood T cell repertoires in COVID-19. TCRdb's copy holds only in-frame clones and misses some; the assay was immunoSEQ multiplex PCR. The sample has about 210,000 clones; roughly 84% are singletons. The specimen sequenced was peripheral blood. The receptors here all came from a man aged 50 to 59 with active or convalescent COVID-19.

This chain uses TRBV11-2 with TRBJ2-1; 10 bases are shared with TRBD2. Trimming at V came to 5 bases and at J to 8 bases, leaving 21 bases not matched to a gene. The CDR3 totals 19 residues. Germline V gene lookup returns CDR1 SGHAT and CDR2 FQNNGV. The CDR3 reads CASSLQGRGLAGARDEQFF. For the CDR3, the DNA is TGTGCCAGCAGCCTACAAGGGAGGGGGCTAGCGGGGGCCAGGGATGAGCAGTTCTTC.

The chain recombines TRBV5-4 with TRBJ2-5; 10 bases agree with TRBD2. Germline CDR1 reads SGHNT; CDR2 reads YYREEE (reference sequence). V lost 4 bases to trimming and J lost 3 bases; unmatched junction nucleotides: 6. This CDR3 has 15 residues. The CDR3 region is CASSAGLAKEETQYF. The CDR3 DNA is TGTGCCAGCAGCGCGGGACTAGCGAAAGAAGAGACCCAGTACTTC.

This chain connects TRBV2 to TRBJ2-6; 7 bases are shared with TRBD1. The germline gives CDR1 SNHLY, CDR2 FYNNEI. Losses at the gene ends were 9 bases for V and 8 bases for J; bases not matched to a gene: 13. The CDR3 consists of 15 residues. CDR3 sequence reads: CARGGDRVLSNVLTF. The DNA for the CDR3 is TGTGCCAGAGGAGGAGACAGGGTCTTGTCCAACGTCCTGACTTTC.

The V and J genes are TRBV7-3 and TRBJ2-1; 10 bases are shared with TRBD2. CDR3 length equals 15 residues. The germline V gene has CDR1 SGHTA and CDR2 FQGTGA. The V gene end was trimmed by 6 bases and the J gene end by 11 bases; junction bases not matched to a gene: 13. The CDR3 spells CASSRLAGLNEKQFF. The CDR3 DNA reads as TGTGCCAGCAGTCGACTAGCGGGCCTCAATGAGAAGCAGTTCTTC. The full variable domain, completed using reference TRBV7-3 and TRBJ2-1, is GAGVSQTPSNKVTEKGKYVELRCDPISGHTALYWYRQSLGQGPEFLIYFQGTGAADDSGLPNDRFFAVRPEGSVSTLKIQRTERGDSAVYLCASSRLAGLNEKQFFGPGTRLTVL.

The chain uses TRBV27 and TRBJ1-5; 9 nucleotides match TRBD1. The CDR3 runs to 14 residues. Germline trimming cut 6 bases from V and 5 bases from J; bases unmatched to any gene: 5. CDR1 MNHEY and CDR2 SMNVEV come from the germline V gene (reference sequence). The CDR3 nucleotides read TGTGCCAGCAGGGGCTACAGGGGGCATCAGCCCCAGCATTTT. Residues: CASRGYRGHQPQHF.

The chain employs TRBV28 and TRBJ1-3, with 8 bases lining up with TRBD1. The CDR3 has 17 residues. Germline assignment: CDR1 MDHEN and CDR2 SYDVKM. The trim removed 5 bases at V and 0 bases at J, leaving 9 bases unmatched. The CDR3 is CASSLIWTGPSGNTIYF. CDR3 nucleotide sequence: TGTGCCAGCAGTCTGATATGGACAGGGCCCTCTGGAAACACCATATATTTT.

The rearrangement links TRBV29-1 to TRBJ1-2; 7 bases are a match to TRBD1. This CDR3 contains 12 residues. The junction had 2 bases not matched to a gene; V was cut back by 5 bases and J by 2 bases. CDR1 and CDR2 (germline): SQVTM, ANQGSEA. DNA of the CDR3: TGCAGCGTTTCGACAGGGAACTATGGCTACACCTTC. This translates into CSVSTGNYGYTF. Together with reference TRBV29-1 and TRBJ1-2, the CDR3 gives the full variable domain: SAVISQKPSRDICQRGTSLTIQCQVDSQVTMMFWYRQQPGQSLTLIATANQGSEATYESGFVIDKFPISRPNLTFSTLTVSNMSPEDSSIYLCSVSTGNYGYTFGSGTRLTVV.

The V and J genes are TRBV15 and TRBJ1-4; D call uncertain. The V gene's germline CDR1 is LNHNV and CDR2 YYDKDF (reference sequence). CDR3 length equals 14 residues. V lost 0 bases, J lost 8 bases, and 10 bases lay in between. As DNA, the CDR3 is TGTGCCACCAGCAGAGATCACGGGAGCGAAAAACTGTTTTTT. Its translation is CATSRDHGSEKLFF.

The chain links TRBV2 to TRBJ2-1, with TRBD2 identical over 11 bases. From germline, CDR1 is SNHLY and CDR2 FYNNEI. The trim removed 6 bases at V and 7 bases at J, leaving 2 bases unmatched. This CDR3 has 13 residues. In DNA, the CDR3 is TGTGCCAGCAGACGGACTAGCGGGAATGAGCAGTTCTTC. Translating gives CASRRTSGNEQFF.

The rearrangement links TRBV4-1 to TRBJ2-1, with 9 bases matching TRBD2. The CDR3 has 21 residues. Per germline, CDR1 MGHRA and CDR2 YSYEKL. V shed 0 bases and J 7 bases; nucleotides not matched to a gene: 22. This chain's CDR3 is CASSQDSDLAGGLWGRNEQFF. Written as DNA, the CDR3 is TGCGCCAGCAGCCAAGATAGTGACCTGGCGGGAGGGCTATGGGGGCGTAATGAGCAGTTCTTC.

The chain carries TRBV5-1 and TRBJ2-5; TRBD1 might be the D (6 bases). V was shortened by 1 base and J by 1 base, with 17 bases between the two germline ends. The V gene's germline CDR1 is SGHRS and CDR2 YFSETQ. The CDR3 has 17 residues. CDR3 nucleotides: TGCGCCAGCAGCTTGTCCCAGGGGTGGCAGATCCAAGAGACCCAGTACTTC. Translation gives CASSLSQGWQIQETQYF.

This chain connects TRBV11-1 to TRBJ2-5; 7 bases line up with TRBD2. Germline loops: CDR1 SGHAT, CDR2 FQDESV (reference sequence). The length of the CDR3 is 15 residues. The V and J ends lost 3 bases and 5 bases, in that order; junction bases with no gene match: 9. As DNA, the CDR3 is TGTGCCAGCAGCTTTGCCGGCCAGGGAGGGGAGACCCAGTACTTC. Residues: CASSFAGQGGETQYF.

V gene TRBV9 combines with J gene TRBJ2-2, with 7 bases identical to TRBD2. CDR1 is SGDLS, CDR2 YYNGEE, per germline. The CDR3 length is 15 residues. V shed 1 base, J shed 4 bases, and the junction held 4 bases outside the gene matches. The CDR3 DNA reads TGTGCCAGCAGCGTAAACGAGCGGGGCACCGGGGAGCTGTTTTTT. Translating gives CASSVNERGTGELFF. Together with reference TRBV9 and TRBJ2-2, the CDR3 gives the full variable domain: DSGVTQTPKHLITATGQRVTLRCSPRSGDLSVYWYQQSLDQGLQFLIQYYNGEERAKGNILERFSAQQFPDLHSELNLSSLELGDSALYFCASSVNERGTGELFFGEGSRLTVL.

The table lists this clone with a count of one. The V call is TRBV5-1, the J call TRBJ1-1; D remains ambiguous. Germline CDR1 is SGHRS and CDR2 is YFSETQ. The V gene lost 0 bases and the J gene lost 7 bases, with 10 bases spanning the gap. The CDR3 is 13 residues long. DNA for the CDR3: TGCGCCAGCAGCTTGGGCGGCAGTCTTGAAGCTTTCTTT. Translating it yields CASSLGGSLEAFF.

CDR3 in amino acids: CASSLRTGTNEKLFF. CDR3 sequence (DNA): TGTGCCAGCAGCTTAAGGACAGGGACTAATGAAAAACTGTTTTTT. The V call is TRBV7-2, the J call TRBJ1-4; 8 bases are shared with TRBD1. Losses at the gene ends were 2 bases for V and 2 bases for J; bases not matched to a gene: 1. CDR1 and CDR2 (germline): SGHTA, FQGNSA. This CDR3 spans 15 amino acids. Complete variable domain (other parts from reference TRBV7-2 and TRBJ1-4): GAGVSQSPSNKVTEKGKDVELRCDPISGHTALYWYRQSLGQGLEFLIYFQGNSAPDKSGLPSDRFSAERTGGSVSTLTIQRTQQEDSAVYLCASSLRTGTNEKLFFGSGTQLSVL.

The J gene is TRBJ1-3, the V gene TRBV9, with a tentative D call TRBD1 (5 bases). The germline V gene has CDR1 SGDLS and CDR2 YYNGEE. The V and J ends lost 0 bases and 3 bases respectively, with 7 bases between them. CDR3 length: 14 amino acids. This CDR3 reads CASSVDRNGNTIYF. For the CDR3, the DNA is TGTGCCAGCAGCGTAGACAGGAATGGAAACACCATATATTTT.

The chain links TRBV7-8 to TRBJ2-3, with D perhaps matching TRBD2 (5 bases). This CDR3 comprises 14 residues. CDR1 and CDR2 from the germline V gene are SGHVS and FQNEAQ. V lost 1 base to trimming and J lost 9 bases, with 14 bases between them. CDR3 region: CASSLGGWEKTQYF. For the CDR3, the DNA is TGTGCCAGCAGCTTAGGTGGGTGGGAGAAGACGCAGTATTTT. Full variable domain (missing parts from reference TRBV7-8 and TRBJ2-3): GAGVSQSPRYKVAKRGQDVALRCDPISGHVSLFWYQQALGQGPEFLTYFQNEAQLDKSGLPSDRFFAERPEGSVSTLKIQRTQQEDSAVYLCASSLGGWEKTQYFGPGTRLTVL.

The CDR3 region is CASSLRGEGPAYEQYF. The CDR3 DNA reads TGCGCCAGCAGCCTGCGGGGGGAGGGGCCCGCCTACGAGCAGTACTTC. V gene TRBV4-1 combines with J gene TRBJ2-7; 8 bases are shared with TRBD2. The V and J ends lost 4 bases and 2 bases, in that order; junction bases with no gene match: 10. The CDR3 spans 16 residues. CDR1 is MGHRA and CDR2 is YSYEKL in the germline V gene.

The rearrangement uses TRBV6-6 and TRBJ1-2; weak D call: TRBD1 (6 bases). Germline V gene data show CDR1 as MNHNY and CDR2 as SVGAGI (reference sequence). This CDR3 is built from 12 residues. V shed 8 bases and J shed 4 bases, with 11 bases lying between them. In DNA form, the CDR3 reads TGTGCCAGCGAAATGACAGGCTATGGCTACACCTTC. This gives the protein CASEMTGYGYTF.

The genes are TRBV7-2 and TRBJ2-2; the match to TRBD1 covers 7 bases. The length of the CDR3 is 16 residues. The germline V gene encodes CDR1 SGHTA and CDR2 FQGNSA. V shed 2 bases, J shed 2 bases, and the junction held 5 bases outside the gene matches. The CDR3 region is CASSLTGTVNTGELFF. The CDR3 nucleotides are TGTGCCAGCAGCTTAACCGGGACAGTCAACACCGGGGAGCTGTTTTTT.

The chain links TRBV5-1 to TRBJ1-2, with D possibly TRBD1 on 5 matching bases. CDR3 length: 15 amino acids. Germline lookup yields CDR1 SGHRS and CDR2 YFSETQ. The V and J ends lost 4 bases and 4 bases respectively, with 17 bases between them. CDR3 residues: CASSQLFGGGYGYTF. Here the CDR3 DNA reads TGCGCCAGCAGCCAGCTGTTCGGGGGTGGCTATGGCTACACCTTC.

The chain joins TRBV15 to TRBJ1-2; 7 nucleotides agree with TRBD1. The germline V gene encodes CDR1 LNHNV and CDR2 YYDKDF (reference sequence). V trimming: 1 base; J trimming: 1 base; junction bases outside the gene matches: 6. The CDR3 covers 16 residues. CDR3 region: CATSRARDSINYGYTF. CDR3 coding DNA: TGTGCCACCAGCAGAGCCAGGGACAGCATTAACTATGGCTACACCTTC.

The genes are TRBV19 and TRBJ1-5; TRBD1 matches 7 bases. Trimming took 2 bases from V and 0 from J; bases not matched to a gene: 13. The CDR3 extends over 19 amino acids. The germline gives CDR1 LNHDA, CDR2 SQIVND (reference sequence). CDR3 protein: CASSIPSGTVLNSNQPQHF. CDR3 DNA sequence: TGTGCCAGTAGTATACCATCCGGGACAGTCCTGAATAGCAATCAGCCCCAGCATTTT.

This sequence joins TRBV4-2 and TRBJ2-7; D possibly corresponds to TRBD1 (5 bases). The CDR3 covers 15 residues. From germline, CDR1 is LGHNA and CDR2 YNFKEQ. Trimming removed 2 bases from V and 4 bases from J, with 15 bases in between. The CDR3 loop is CASSQSKAGMYEQYF. CDR3 in DNA: TGTGCCAGCAGCCAATCAAAAGCAGGGATGTACGAGCAGTACTTC.

This chain's CDR3 is CASSFLDGGNYEQYF. CDR3 nucleotides: TGTGCCAGCAGTTTTTTAGACGGCGGCAACTACGAGCAGTACTTC. The chain combines TRBV28 with TRBJ2-7; D is uncertain. CDR3 size: 15 residues. The germline V gene encodes CDR1 MDHEN and CDR2 SYDVKM. V shed 3 bases and J shed 3 bases, with 15 bases lying between them. Full variable domain (missing parts from reference TRBV28 and TRBJ2-7): DVKVTQSSRYLVKRTGEKVFLECVQDMDHENMFWYRQDPGLGLRLIYFSYDVKMKEKGDIPEGYSVSREKKERFSLILESASTNQTSMYLCASSFLDGGNYEQYFGPGTRLTVT.

The chain couples TRBV11-3 to TRBJ2-5; 9 bases map to TRBD1. The CDR3 is 15 residues long. Germline V gene sequence: CDR1 SGHNT, CDR2 YENEEA. Trimming removed 5 bases from V and 3 bases from J; junction bases left unmatched: 7. CDR3 bases: TGTGCCAGCAGCCCGGGACAGGGTAAGGAAGAGACCCAGTACTTC. Translation gives CASSPGQGKEETQYF. Drawing the rest from reference TRBV11-3 and TRBJ2-5, the complete variable domain is EAGVVQSPRYKIIEKKQPVAFWCNPISGHNTLYWYLQNLGQGPELLIRYENEEAVDDSQLPKDRFSAERLKGVDSTLKIQPAELGDSAVYLCASSPGQGKEETQYFGPGTRLLVL.